Described below is a single TCR beta chain sequence and its context. V was cut by 5 bases and J by 2 bases, with 25 bases left in between. This CDR3 has 18 residues. In germline, CDR1 is MDHEN, CDR2 SYDVKM. This sample stems from a study of molecular identifiers for immune sequencing clone quantification. For the study at large: RNA from around 20,000 or 100,000 naive CD8 cells was split five ways in replicates, with four sequenced.

Methods described previously, with TCR primers listed, were used for bulk TCR libraries. TCRdb reprocessed the PCR reads with MiXCR, giving one entry per CDR3 protein. The sample shows about 640,000 distinct CDR3 sequences, just under 20% of them seen only once. Libraries from naive CD8 cells were generated from about 20,000 to 1,000,000 sorted cells (with 10%, 30% or 50% RNA). When naive CD8 T cells were sorted, they were gated as CD8+CD4-CCR7+CD45RA+. The chain links TRBV28 to TRBJ2-7; tentative D call: TRBD1 (6 bases). The specimen was naive CD8+ T cells from blood, with Jurkat cell RNA spiked in. The subset here: FACS-sorted CD8+CD4-CCR7+CD45RA+ naive T cells. This sequence was found in a human donor in good health. Some libraries in this study had Jurkat cell RNA spiked in. DNA for the CDR3: TGTGCCAGCAGTATACAGGGTATACGGGTTAGTACCACCTACGAGCAGTACTTC. It encodes CASSIQGIRVSTTYEQYF.